The sequence of this T cell receptor (beta chain) was determined in a study of siplizumab effects on memory and regulatory T cells. TCRdb's copy holds only in-frame clones and misses some; the assay was immunoSEQ multiplex PCR. The data contain tens of thousands of clones, roughly 87% of them singletons. This clone was counted a single time. CDR1 MDHEN and CDR2 SYDVKM come from the germline V gene. Trimming stripped 3 bases from V and 0 bases from J, with 8 bases between. The length of the CDR3 is 15 residues. The chain recombines TRBV28 with TRBJ2-2; D may be TRBD2 (5 bases). The sequenced sample was naive CD8+ T cells sorted from blood. This receptor was obtained from a human donor in good health. CDR3 sequence (DNA): TGTGCCAGCAGTTTCACAGCGGCGAACACCGGGGAGCTGTTTTTT. Residues: CASSFTAANTGELFF.